The 8 T cell receptor beta chains below come from one sample, sequenced in a study of T cells after posttransplantation cyclophosphamide. Here immunoSEQ multiplex PCR was the method, and the copy in TCRdb shows in-frame clones only, minus some. The sample shows tens of thousands of clones, roughly 91% of them seen only once. Cyclophosphamide on days +3 and +4 followed busulfan-fludarabine conditioning and a marrow graft. The starting material was PBMCs, obtained 62 days after allogeneic stem cell transplant with posttransplant cyclophosphamide. These receptors came from a male patient between 60 and 69 years old who received an allogeneic stem cell transplant from a related donor and was CMV-positive. Some T cells may be transferred from the graft donor.

This clone was counted a few times. This chain uses TRBV19 with TRBJ1-6; 8 nucleotides agree with TRBD1. The CDR3 spans 14 residues. V dropped 3 bases and J dropped 8; count of bases not matched to a gene: 3. Germline CDR1 reads LNHDA; CDR2 reads SQIVND (reference sequence). CDR3 protein: CASSIDRGYSPLHF. The DNA for the CDR3 is TGTGCCAGTAGTATCGACAGGGGCTATTCACCCCTCCACTTT.

This clone has just one count. The genes are TRBV6-6 and TRBJ2-3, with 8 nucleotides matching TRBD1. CDR3 size: 15 residues. Per germline, CDR1 MNHNY and CDR2 SVGAGI (reference sequence). V lost 7 bases to trimming and J lost 2 bases; unmatched junction nucleotides: 8. This CDR3 is CASTWTGRLTDTQYF. For the CDR3, the DNA is TGTGCCAGCACATGGACAGGGCGGCTCACAGATACGCAGTATTTT.

The CDR3 sequence: CASSLANRVQGYTF. The CDR3 bases are TGTGCCAGCAGCTTAGCTAACAGGGTGCAGGGCTACACCTTC. This chain links TRBV7-6 with TRBJ1-2; TRBD1 is a possible D gene (6 bases). From germline, CDR1 is SGHVS and CDR2 FNYEAQ. V was shortened by 0 bases and J by 8 bases, with 13 bases between the two germline ends. This CDR3 has 14 residues.

The chain has TRBV9 and TRBJ2-7; TRBD2 might be the D (5 bases). V shed 1 base and J shed 3 bases, with 14 bases lying between them. The CDR3 is 15 amino acids. Looked up from germline, CDR1 is SGDLS and CDR2 is YYNGEE. Written as DNA, the CDR3 is TGTGCCAGCAGCGTAAGGAATGACGGGATCTACGAGCAGTACTTC. Translated, it gives CASSVRNDGIYEQYF.

The chain uses TRBV10-3 and TRBJ1-2; 9 bases agree with TRBD1. This CDR3 is 15 amino acids long. V was pared by 4 bases and J by 4 bases, with 7 bases of the junction left unmatched. Germline V gene lookup returns CDR1 ENHRY and CDR2 SYGVKD. As DNA, the CDR3 is TGTGCCATCAGTGCGGGACAGGGAACTTTCTATGGCTACACCTTC. It codes for CAISAGQGTFYGYTF.

The J gene is TRBJ1-2, the V gene TRBV12-5, with a weak D call TRBD1 (5 bases). This CDR3 has 13 amino acids. The germline CDR1 and CDR2 sequences are LGHNT and FRNRAP. The V end lost 3 bases, the J end lost 8 bases, and 13 bases lay between the germline ends. The CDR3 sequence: CASGFGQGGGYTF. The CDR3 region has the DNA TGTGCTAGTGGTTTCGGGCAGGGCGGAGGCTACACCTTC.

J is TRBJ2-7 and V is TRBV4-1; 13 bases fit TRBD2. The CDR3 sequence is 13 residues long. Per germline, CDR1 MGHRA and CDR2 YSYEKL. J gave up 6 bases and V 4 bases, and 0 bases lay outside the gene matches. CDR3 bases: TGCGCCAGCAGCCGGACTAGCGGGGGCGAGCAGTACGTC. Translation gives CASSRTSGGEQYV.

This chain connects TRBV5-1 to TRBJ2-3; D unresolved. The CDR3 has 16 residues. Between the trimmed V and J ends, which lost 1 base and 6 bases, there was a span of 18 bases. Germline CDR1 is SGHRS and CDR2 is YFSETQ. This chain's CDR3 is CASSLSPSRYLDTQYF. For the CDR3, the DNA is TGCGCCAGCAGCTTGTCCCCTAGTCGATATTTGGATACGCAGTATTTT. The whole variable domain, filled in from reference TRBV5-1 and TRBJ2-3, reads KAGVTQTPRYLIKTRGQQVTLSCSPISGHRSVSWYQQTPGQGLQFLFEYFSETQRNKGNFPGRFSGRQFSNSRSEMNVSTLELGDSALYLCASSLSPSRYLDTQYFGPGTRLTVL.